This entry describes one T cell receptor (beta chain). Sequencing was performed with immunoSEQ multiplex PCR; in TCRdb, only in-frame clones are kept and a portion is missing. In the table there are around 100,000 clones, 80% to 90% of which are singletons. These data originate in a study of control samples from healthy donors and cancer patients. This clonotype was obtained from a man in his sixties with lung cancer. Sequenced sample: PBMCs.

CDR3 sequence (DNA): TGTGCCAGCAGCCCATGGGACAGCTTAAACTATGGCTACACCTTC. Its translation is CASSPWDSLNYGYTF. The chain has TRBV9 and TRBJ1-2, with TRBD1 identical over 7 bases. Germline V gene lookup returns CDR1 SGDLS and CDR2 YYNGEE. The CDR3 has 15 amino acids. Unmatched junction bases numbered 8, after V lost 4 bases and J lost 2 bases.